The present entry profiles one T cell receptor beta chain with its context. The table came from immunoSEQ multiplex PCR; TCRdb's copy has only in-frame clones and leaves some out. The sample holds tens of thousands of clones, approximately 87% seen once. The sample is drawn from a study of control samples from healthy donors and cancer patients. The germline CDR1 and CDR2 sequences are SGHRS and YFSETQ. Trimming shortened V by 1 base and J by 7 bases, and 10 bases separated the two germline ends. This CDR3 contains 13 residues. Sequencing used PBMCs. The receptor was derived from a woman aged 55 to 70 with lung cancer. The chain employs TRBV5-1 and TRBJ2-3, with D uncertain. The CDR3 reads CASSLTDRNTQYF. The CDR3 DNA reads as TGCGCCAGCAGCTTGACTGATAGAAATACGCAGTATTTT. Supplemented by reference TRBV5-1 and TRBJ2-3, the full variable domain reads KAGVTQTPRYLIKTRGQQVTLSCSPISGHRSVSWYQQTPGQGLQFLFEYFSETQRNKGNFPGRFSGRQFSNSRSEMNVSTLELGDSALYLCASSLTDRNTQYFGPGTRLTVL.